This entry describes one T cell receptor (beta chain). The antigen it binds to is not known. Base qualities are not provided; no much larger clone lies one nucleotide away. The cohort was made up of roughly 670 healthy bone marrow donors. At the time of sampling, all cohort members were nominally healthy, though unrecorded immune exposures were likely present. The donor tested CMV seronegative, placing the donor among the roughly 340 seronegative members of the cohort. A peripheral blood sample was collected from each donor, and TCR beta sequencing was performed on peripheral blood mononuclear cells. Genomic DNA extraction from the blood cell samples was performed with the Qiagen DNeasy Blood Extraction Kit. The protocol used for the library was the immunoSEQ multiplex PCR assay. The multiplex PCR relied on a mix of 60 forward primers for TCR Vbeta segments and 13 reverse primers for TCR Jbeta segments. A multiplex PCR assay on genomic DNA amplified the CDR3 region of rearranged TCR beta genes. The Illumina HiSeq System was used to sequence the amplified TCR beta libraries as 87-base-pair reads. The source study handled its data this way. In a later analysis, 80 million or so unique TCR beta chains were counted across the approximately 620 repertoires, and roughly 11 million of these chains were shared by at least two donors. To remove PCR and sequencing errors, raw reads were error-corrected and collapsed into unique sequences using a nearest-neighbor algorithm that merged closely related sequences. To assign V, D and J gene segments, CDR3 sequences were aligned to IMGT reference sequences. Each retained sequence needed at least a six-nucleotide match to both a V gene segment and a J gene segment. A rearrangement counted as productive if the CDR3 had no stop codons and remained in frame with V and J, and every other rearrangement counted as non-productive. Following IMGT convention, CDR3 was defined as the stretch from the second conserved V-encoded cysteine to the conserved J-encoded phenylalanine. The earlier analysis of 587 of the donors excluded any sequence lacking an unambiguous match to a single V gene segment. In an earlier analysis of some 590 of the donors, a V segment was called functional when productive rearrangements were above 56.7%, and segregating when the standard deviation between donors exceeded 5%. A statistical classification framework was built to diagnose cytomegalovirus status from the catalog of TCR beta chain sequences. A later analysis assigned V and J genes by comparing TCR nucleotide sequences with IMGT/GENE-DB human TR gene sequences. The TCRdist pipeline was used in a later analysis to assign CDR3 sequences and most-parsimonious VDJ recombination scenarios. In a later analysis, each TCR beta chain was defined by its CDR3 amino acid sequence together with its V-gene family, and reads lacking a unique V-gene family were excluded. As a way to deal with suspected cross-contamination and a sequencing artifact, a later analysis dropped 450 to 600 nucleotide sequences that were highly shared and had low generation probability. For each public chain, a later analysis derived a clonal expansion index from normalized ranks of inferred template counts within each repertoire. Generation probabilities in a later analysis came from a VDJ recombination model fitted to out-of-frame rearrangements, and those results were checked against IGoR. In a later analysis, TCR-TCR, TCR-HLA and TCR-CMV co-occurrence was scored with hypergeometric tests, and a repertoire-size bias correction was applied to TCR pairs. False discovery rates were estimated in a later analysis by permuting HLA or CMV assignments 20 times. A later analysis grouped co-occurring TCRs with DBSCAN, adding TCRdist sequence similarity when clustering within HLA-allele-positive subsets. Co-occurrence clustering excluded repertoires with fewer than 30,000 or more than 120,000 public chains, plus five with anomalous nucleotide sharing. TCRdb stores this immuneACCESS table with in-frame sequences only. Part of the clones is absent; in the studies checked, under half of the shortfall reflects unresolved V genes, and no reason is known for the rest. The D gene and trimming were derived from the DNA, and the V and J assignments and clone size from that table. The sample profile shows a few hundred thousand clones; more than 60% of them were found once. 1.5% to 2% of the sample rests with the top ten.

This sample was taken from a study of cytomegalovirus exposure and HLA in healthy donors (dated by TCRdb to the late 2010s). Concerning the study at large: According to an earlier analysis of 587 of the donors, about 179 million T cells yielded roughly 100 million unique TCR beta sequences and roughly 280 Gb of sequence data. An earlier analysis of several hundred of the donors applied high-throughput TCR beta sequencing to assess whether each TCR beta V gene segment acted as functional or pseudogenic. Donor age, sex, ethnicity and CMV serostatus were compiled together with the repertoire data. The study was designed to test whether signatures of past pathogen exposure could be identified by cataloging public T cell receptors. In the later analysis, no new phenotypic data were used to find candidate immune exposures; instead, reliance was placed on TCR beta sequences and their occurrence across donors. The number of donors typed differed by locus, with 629-630 for A, B, C, DRB1 and DQB1, 522 for DQA1, approximately 570 for DPA1, and under 490 for DPB1. In addition to the first cohort of roughly 670 subjects, a separate validation cohort of 120 different subjects was used. Using immunosequencing, the study profiled T cell repertoires from roughly 650 subjects and related those repertoires to cytomegalovirus serostatus. Among the roughly 430 genotyped donors, about 83% belonged to the genetic ancestry cluster associated with self-reported Caucasian donors. In a later genetic analysis, genome-wide SNP genotypes for about 55% of the roughly 700 donors were used, and that subset was treated as a discovery cohort. Every repertoire in the discovery cohort had been generated on one and the same sequencing platform. About 280 gigabases of sequencing data and 78 million or so unique TCR sequences were included in an early release covering roughly 600 HLA-typed donors. To predict cytomegalovirus infection status, the study brought together high-throughput TCR immunosequencing, statistical association of individual TCRs with disease status, and machine learning. Among 398 genotyped donors of the cohort, an average of approximately 240,000 unique TCR beta nucleotide sequences were sequenced per donor, roughly a sixth of them non-productive. A later analysis re-examined previously published TCR beta repertoires from 600 to 700 donors and added high-resolution HLA genotyping to investigate patterns of TCR occurrence. Four to six DR-DQ haplotypes were handled as single units for association and clustering, since linkage in the cohort was strong. Both class I and class II loci were covered by HLA typing, at four-digit resolution.

Overall study outcomes, separate from this receptor: A later analysis found that TCR association rates varied across HLA loci, with DRB1 alleles showing the most associated TCRs and HLA-C alleles the fewest. A further reported finding was that TCR beta sequences accurately predicted the HLA-A and HLA-B alleles for most subjects in the first cohort. It was suggested by the authors that the approach could potentially be generalized to other disease states and immunological phenotypes. Because some donors lacked HLA typing at each locus, the association tests relied only on the typed subset. When HLA alleles, especially DR and DQ, strongly co-occurred, attributing TCR associations to individual alleles was difficult. Across donors, most TCR sequences were observed very rarely, whereas some public TCRs were present in many individuals. A later analysis associated about 17,000 TCR beta sequences with specific HLA alleles at a false discovery rate of 0.05. Because counts were too low, about 17 rarely observed V segments, including chromosome 9 orphons, were excluded from the earlier analysis of 587 of the donors. Several of the top co-occurrence clusters appeared to be linked to parvovirus B19, influenza, CMV and Epstein-Barr virus, according to a later analysis. In a later genetic analysis, fewer N-insertions in productive TCRs were reported among donors in an Asian-associated ancestry cluster than the roughly 710-donor mean. The study listed 150 to 200 TCR beta chains as associated with cytomegalovirus. Compared with equally common non-associated chains, HLA-associated TCR beta chains in a later analysis were more clonally expanded and had lower generation probabilities. In an earlier analysis of 587 of the donors, most TCR beta V segments appeared in productive rearrangements about 87% or about 30% of the time, broadly matching IMGT annotations. A later analysis found that most CMV-associated TCR beta chains appeared HLA-restricted, with HLA associations seemingly driven largely by CMV exposure. An association between a missense DCLRE1C variant and V-gene and J-gene trimming of TCR beta chains was found in a later genetic analysis and replicated in an independent cohort. In this cohort, only TCR beta chains were sequenced, and detectable features were limited by the absence of alpha or paired-chain data. The only immune exposure information available for the cohort was CMV serostatus. Linkage disequilibrium might explain the correlated functional status among segregating V segments, but an unknown experimental factor could not be ruled out. Some IMGT-functional V segments, including TRBV6-2 and TRBV6-3, could not be told apart with the 87-base-pair reads, so those segments were excluded. The presence/absence analyses assumed that sequencing depth was roughly uniform across donors, and that assumption may not be true. Three of the identified cytomegalovirus-associated TCR beta chains were confirmed in vitro to be specific for cytomegalovirus antigens. The classifier was reported to diagnose cytomegalovirus status with high specificity and sensitivity in both the original and validation cohorts. The sequencing pipeline was judged likely to have produced a cluster of highly shared sequence variants as a technical artifact.

The germline V gene yields MNHNS for CDR1 and SASEGT for CDR2. V loses 3 bases of germline sequence and J loses 9 bases, and the interval between the two ends is 9 bases. The CDR3 measures 13 amino acids from cysteine to phenylalanine. The CDR3 DNA has 39 bases and is translated from base 1. Sequencing was done on a sample of PBMCs. The sequence was collected from a woman in her twenties or thirties in good health and CMV-seronegative. This sequence uses TRBV6-1 and TRBJ1-6; 6 matching bases give a weak D call of TRBD1. The nucleotide sequence is given as TGTGCCAGCAGTGAGGGGGCGCGTTCACCCCTCCACTTT. The resulting protein is CASSEGARSPLHF.